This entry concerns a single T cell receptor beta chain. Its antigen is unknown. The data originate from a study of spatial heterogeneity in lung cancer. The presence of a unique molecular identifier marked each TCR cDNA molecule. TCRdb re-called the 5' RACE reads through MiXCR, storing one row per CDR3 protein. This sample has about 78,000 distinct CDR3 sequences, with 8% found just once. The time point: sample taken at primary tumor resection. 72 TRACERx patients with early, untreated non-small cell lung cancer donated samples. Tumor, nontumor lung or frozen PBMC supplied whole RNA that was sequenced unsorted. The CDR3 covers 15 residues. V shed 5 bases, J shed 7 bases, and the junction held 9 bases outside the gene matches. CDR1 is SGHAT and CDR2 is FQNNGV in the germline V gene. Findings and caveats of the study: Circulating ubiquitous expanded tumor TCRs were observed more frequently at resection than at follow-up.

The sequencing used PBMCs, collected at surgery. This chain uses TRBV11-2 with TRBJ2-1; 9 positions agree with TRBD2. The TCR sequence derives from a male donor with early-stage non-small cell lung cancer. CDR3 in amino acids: CASSPGTSRMNEQFF. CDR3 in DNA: TGTGCCAGCAGCCCCGGGACTAGCAGGATGAATGAGCAGTTCTTC.